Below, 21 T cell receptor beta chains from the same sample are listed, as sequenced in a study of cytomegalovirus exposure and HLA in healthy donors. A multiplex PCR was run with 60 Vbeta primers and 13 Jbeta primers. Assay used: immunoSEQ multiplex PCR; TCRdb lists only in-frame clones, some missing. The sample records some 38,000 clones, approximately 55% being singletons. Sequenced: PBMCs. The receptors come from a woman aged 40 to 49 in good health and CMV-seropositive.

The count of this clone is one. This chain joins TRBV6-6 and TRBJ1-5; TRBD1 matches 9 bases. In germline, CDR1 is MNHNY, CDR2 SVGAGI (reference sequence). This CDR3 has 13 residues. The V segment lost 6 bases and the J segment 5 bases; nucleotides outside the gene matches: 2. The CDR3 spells CASRWTGDQPQHF. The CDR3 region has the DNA TGTGCCAGCAGGTGGACAGGGGATCAGCCCCAGCATTTT.

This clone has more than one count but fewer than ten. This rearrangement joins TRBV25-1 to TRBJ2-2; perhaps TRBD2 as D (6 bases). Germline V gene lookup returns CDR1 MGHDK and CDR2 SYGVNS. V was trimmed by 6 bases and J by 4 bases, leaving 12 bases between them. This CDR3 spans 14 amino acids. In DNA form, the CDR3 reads TGTGCCAGCAGGTCCGGGAGCTTCACCGGGGAGCTGTTTTTT. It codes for CASRSGSFTGELFF.

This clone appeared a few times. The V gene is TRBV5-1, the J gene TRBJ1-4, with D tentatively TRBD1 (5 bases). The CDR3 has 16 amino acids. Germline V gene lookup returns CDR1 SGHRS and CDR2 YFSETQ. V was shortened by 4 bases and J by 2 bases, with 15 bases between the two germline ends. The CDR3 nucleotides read TGCGCCAGCAGCAAAGGGGATAGTAGCACTAATGAAAAACTGTTTTTT. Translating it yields CASSKGDSSTNEKLFF.

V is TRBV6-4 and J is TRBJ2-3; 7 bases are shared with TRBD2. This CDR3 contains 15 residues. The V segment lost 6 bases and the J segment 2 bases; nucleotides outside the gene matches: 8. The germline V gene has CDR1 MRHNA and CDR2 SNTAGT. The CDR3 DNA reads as TGTGCCAGCAGCGACATAGCGGGTTCCACAGATACGCAGTATTTT. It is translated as CASSDIAGSTDTQYF.

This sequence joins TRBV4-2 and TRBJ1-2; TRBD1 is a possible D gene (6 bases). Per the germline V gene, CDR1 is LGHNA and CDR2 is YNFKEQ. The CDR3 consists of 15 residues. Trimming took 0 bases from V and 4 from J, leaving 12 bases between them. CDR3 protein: CASSQDQSRGYGYTF. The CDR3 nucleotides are TGTGCCAGCAGCCAAGATCAGTCCAGGGGCTATGGCTACACCTTC.

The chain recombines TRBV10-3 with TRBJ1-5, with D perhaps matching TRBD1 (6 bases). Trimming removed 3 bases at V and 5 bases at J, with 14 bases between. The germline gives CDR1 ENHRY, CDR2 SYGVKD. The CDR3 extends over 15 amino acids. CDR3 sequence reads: CAISDRARGDQPQHF. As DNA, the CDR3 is TGTGCCATCAGTGATAGGGCCAGGGGCGATCAGCCCCAGCATTTT.

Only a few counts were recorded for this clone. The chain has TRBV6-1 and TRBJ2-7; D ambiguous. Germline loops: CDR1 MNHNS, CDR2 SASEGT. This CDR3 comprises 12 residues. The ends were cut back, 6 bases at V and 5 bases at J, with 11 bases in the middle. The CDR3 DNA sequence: TGTGCCAGCAGGAGAACGTCAAACGAGCAGTACTTC. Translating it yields CASRRTSNEQYF.

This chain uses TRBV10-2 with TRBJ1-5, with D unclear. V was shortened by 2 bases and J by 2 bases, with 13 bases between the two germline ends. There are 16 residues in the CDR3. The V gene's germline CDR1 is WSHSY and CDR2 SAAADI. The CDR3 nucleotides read TGCGCCAGCAGTGAGAGAGGACGCGGGGGCAATCAGCCCCAGCATTTT. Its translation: CASSERGRGGNQPQHF.

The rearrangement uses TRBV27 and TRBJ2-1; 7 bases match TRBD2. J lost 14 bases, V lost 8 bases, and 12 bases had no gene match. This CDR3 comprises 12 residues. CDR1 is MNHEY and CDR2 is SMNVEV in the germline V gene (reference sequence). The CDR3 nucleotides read TGTGCCAGCTCCCCTGTTGGCGGGGGAAAGTTCTTC. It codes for CASSPVGGGKFF.

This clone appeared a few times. In DNA, the CDR3 is TGTGCCAGCAGTTTAACCGGGGTTCTAAACACCATATATTTT. Translation: CASSLTGVLNTIYF. The rearrangement uses TRBV28 and TRBJ1-3; D ambiguous. Germline V gives CDR1 MDHEN, CDR2 SYDVKM. V shed 2 bases and J shed 6 bases, with 11 bases lying between them. This CDR3 contains 14 residues.

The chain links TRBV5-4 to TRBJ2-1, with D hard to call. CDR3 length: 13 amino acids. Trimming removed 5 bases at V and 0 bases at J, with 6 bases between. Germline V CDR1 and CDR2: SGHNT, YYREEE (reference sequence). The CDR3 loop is CASRRDSYNEQFF. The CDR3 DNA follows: TGTGCCAGCAGGAGAGACTCCTACAATGAGCAGTTCTTC. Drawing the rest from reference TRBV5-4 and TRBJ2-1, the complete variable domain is ETGVTQSPTHLIKTRGQQVTLRCSSQSGHNTVSWYQQALGQGPQFIFQYYREEENGRGNFPPRFSGLQFPNYSSELNVNALELDDSALYLCASRRDSYNEQFFGPGTRLTVL.

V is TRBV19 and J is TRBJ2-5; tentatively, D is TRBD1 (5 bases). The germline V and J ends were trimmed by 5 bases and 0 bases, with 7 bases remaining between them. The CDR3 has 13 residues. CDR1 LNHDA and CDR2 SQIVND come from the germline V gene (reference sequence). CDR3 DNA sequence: TGTGCCAGTAGTTTCAGGGACCAAGAGACCCAGTACTTC. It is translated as CASSFRDQETQYF.

The CDR3 coding sequence is TGTGCCAGCAGTACTAGCGGGGCTAGCACAGATACGCAGTATTTT. Protein: CASSTSGASTDTQYF. The rearrangement joins TRBV28 to TRBJ2-3; 10 bases align to TRBD2. The length of the CDR3 is 15 residues. From germline, CDR1 is MDHEN and CDR2 SYDVKM. Losses at the gene ends were 5 bases for V and 0 bases for J; bases not matched to a gene: 2.

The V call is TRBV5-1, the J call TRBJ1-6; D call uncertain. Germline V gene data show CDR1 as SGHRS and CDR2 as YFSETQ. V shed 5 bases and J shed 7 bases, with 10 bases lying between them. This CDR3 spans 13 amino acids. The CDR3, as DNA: TGCGCCAGCAGGAACAGCAAAAATTCACCCCTCCACTTT. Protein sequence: CASRNSKNSPLHF.

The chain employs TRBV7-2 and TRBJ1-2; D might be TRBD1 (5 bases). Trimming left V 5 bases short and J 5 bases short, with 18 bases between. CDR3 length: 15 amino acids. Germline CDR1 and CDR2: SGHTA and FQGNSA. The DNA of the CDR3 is TGTGCCAGCAGCCCCCTGGACACCACCTTTTATGGCTACACCTTC. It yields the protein CASSPLDTTFYGYTF.

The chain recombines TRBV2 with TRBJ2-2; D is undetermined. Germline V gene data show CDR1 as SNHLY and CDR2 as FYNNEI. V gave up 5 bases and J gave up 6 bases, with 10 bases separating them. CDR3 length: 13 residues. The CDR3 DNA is TGTGCCAGCAGTCGTGAGAAACCCGGGGAGCTGTTTTTT. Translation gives CASSREKPGELFF. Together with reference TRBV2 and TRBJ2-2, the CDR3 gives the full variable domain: EPEVTQTPSHQVTQMGQEVILRCVPISNHLYFYWYRQILGQKVEFLVSFYNNEISEKSEIFDDQFSVERPDGSNFTLKIRSTKLEDSAMYFCASSREKPGELFFGEGSRLTVL.

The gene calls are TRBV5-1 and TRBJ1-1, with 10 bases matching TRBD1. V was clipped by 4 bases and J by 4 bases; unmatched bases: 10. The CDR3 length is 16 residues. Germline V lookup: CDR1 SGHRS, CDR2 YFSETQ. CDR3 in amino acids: CASSRSGTGVSTEAFF. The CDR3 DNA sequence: TGCGCCAGCAGCAGATCCGGGACAGGGGTGAGCACTGAAGCTTTCTTT.

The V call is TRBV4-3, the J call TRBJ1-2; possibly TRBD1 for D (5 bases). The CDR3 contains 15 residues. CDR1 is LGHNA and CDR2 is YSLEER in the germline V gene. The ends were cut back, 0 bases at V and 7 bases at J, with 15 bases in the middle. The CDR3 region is CASSQDRGGVVGYTF. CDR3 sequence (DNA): TGCGCCAGCAGCCAAGATCGGGGAGGGGTCGTTGGCTACACCTTC.

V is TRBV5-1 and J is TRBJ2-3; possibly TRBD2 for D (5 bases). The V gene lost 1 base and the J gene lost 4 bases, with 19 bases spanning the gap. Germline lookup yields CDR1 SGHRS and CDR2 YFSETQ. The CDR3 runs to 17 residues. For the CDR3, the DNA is TGCGCCAGCAGCTTGTCTCGCGGGTCTGGAGGAGCAGATACGCAGTATTTT. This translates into CASSLSRGSGGADTQYF.

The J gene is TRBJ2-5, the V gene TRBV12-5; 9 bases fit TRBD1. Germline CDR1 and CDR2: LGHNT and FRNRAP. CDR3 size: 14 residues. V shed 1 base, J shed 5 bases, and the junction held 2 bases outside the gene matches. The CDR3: CASGLGGTGETQYF. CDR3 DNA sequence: TGTGCTAGTGGTTTGGGCGGGACAGGGGAGACCCAGTACTTC. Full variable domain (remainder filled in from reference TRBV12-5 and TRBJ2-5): DARVTQTPRHKVTEMGQEVTMRCQPILGHNTVFWYRQTMMQGLELLAYFRNRAPLDDSGMPKDRFSAEMPDATLATLKIQPSEPRDSAVYFCASGLGGTGETQYFGPGTRLLVL.

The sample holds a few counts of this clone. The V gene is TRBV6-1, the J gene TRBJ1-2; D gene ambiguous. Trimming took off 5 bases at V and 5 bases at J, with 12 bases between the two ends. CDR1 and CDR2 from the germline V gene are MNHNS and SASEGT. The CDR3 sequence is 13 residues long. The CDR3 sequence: CASSQVQTYGYTF. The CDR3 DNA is TGTGCCAGCAGTCAGGTACAAACATATGGCTACACCTTC.